This T cell receptor (beta chain) emerged from a study of blood T cell repertoires in COVID-19. V dropped 6 bases and J dropped 9 bases, with 11 bases sitting between them. The CDR3 loop spans 11 amino acids. Germline V CDR1 and CDR2: SGHAT, FQDESV (reference sequence). This clone was seen at least ten times. Using immunoSEQ multiplex PCR, the repertoire was profiled, and TCRdb retains in-frame clones only, with some absent. The data show 300,000 to 400,000 clones, about 89% seen once. Patients at the Seattle site were enrolled during active infection and followed longitudinally. This TCR came from a woman in her forties or fifties with COVID-19, enrolled during active disease. The chain carries TRBV11-1 and TRBJ1-1; D may be TRBD1 (6 bases). The specimen was peripheral blood. The CDR3: CASRFRGQAFF. The CDR3 bases are TGTGCCAGCAGGTTCAGGGGACAAGCTTTCTTT. Using reference TRBV11-1 and TRBJ1-1 for the parts outside the CDR3, the full variable domain is EAEVAQSPRYKITEKSQAVAFWCDPISGHATLYWYRQILGQGPELLVQFQDESVVDDSQLPKDRFSAERLKGVDSTLKIQPAELGDSAMYLCASRFRGQAFFGQGTRLTVV.